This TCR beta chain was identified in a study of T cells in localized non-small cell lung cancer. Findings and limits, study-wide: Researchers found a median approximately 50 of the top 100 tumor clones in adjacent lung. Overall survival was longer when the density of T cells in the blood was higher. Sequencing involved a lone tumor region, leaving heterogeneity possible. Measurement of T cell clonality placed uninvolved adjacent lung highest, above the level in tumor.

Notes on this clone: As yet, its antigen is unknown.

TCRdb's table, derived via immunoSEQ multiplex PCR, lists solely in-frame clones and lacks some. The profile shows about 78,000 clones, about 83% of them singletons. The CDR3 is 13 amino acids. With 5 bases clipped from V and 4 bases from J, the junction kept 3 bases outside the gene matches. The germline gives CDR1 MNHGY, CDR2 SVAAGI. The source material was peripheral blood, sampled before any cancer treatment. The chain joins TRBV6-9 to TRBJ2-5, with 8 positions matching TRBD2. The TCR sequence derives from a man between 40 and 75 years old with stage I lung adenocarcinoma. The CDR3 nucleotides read TGTGCCAGCAGTGGCGGGGGGACAGAGACCCAGTACTTC. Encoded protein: CASSGGGTETQYF.